The entry below gives a single T cell receptor (beta chain) sequence along with its context. Patients at the Seattle site were enrolled during active infection and followed longitudinally. This sample stems from a study of blood T cell repertoires in COVID-19. Whole-study context: T cells, B-cell-depleted T cells, or PBMCs supplied cDNA or gDNA.

CDR1 and CDR2 (germline): GTSNPN, SVGIG (reference sequence). The CDR3 is 11 amino acids. Trimming took 4 bases from V and 6 from J, leaving 7 bases between them. Authors' data handling: Amplification from reference gene primers served as the basis for estimated nucleated cell counts. Using immunoSEQ multiplex PCR, the repertoire was profiled, and TCRdb retains in-frame clones only, with some absent. The D gene and trimming were derived from the DNA, and the V and J assignments and clone size from that table. The data contain 300,000 to 450,000 clones, about 87% of them singletons. The clonotype originates from a woman younger than 45 with COVID-19, enrolled during active disease. The sequencing sample was made of peripheral blood. The V call is TRBV30, the J call TRBJ2-1; D possibly corresponds to TRBD2 (5 bases). Written as DNA, the CDR3 is TGTGCCTGGACGAGGGTCAATGAGCAGTTCTTC. Residues: CAWTRVNEQFF. The complete variable domain, with remaining parts taken from reference TRBV30 and TRBJ2-1, reads SQTIHQWPATLVQPVGSPLSLECTVEGTSNPNLYWYRQAAGRGLQLLFYSVGIGQISSEVPQNLSASRPQDRQFILSSKKLLLSDSGFYLCAWTRVNEQFFGPGTRLTVL.